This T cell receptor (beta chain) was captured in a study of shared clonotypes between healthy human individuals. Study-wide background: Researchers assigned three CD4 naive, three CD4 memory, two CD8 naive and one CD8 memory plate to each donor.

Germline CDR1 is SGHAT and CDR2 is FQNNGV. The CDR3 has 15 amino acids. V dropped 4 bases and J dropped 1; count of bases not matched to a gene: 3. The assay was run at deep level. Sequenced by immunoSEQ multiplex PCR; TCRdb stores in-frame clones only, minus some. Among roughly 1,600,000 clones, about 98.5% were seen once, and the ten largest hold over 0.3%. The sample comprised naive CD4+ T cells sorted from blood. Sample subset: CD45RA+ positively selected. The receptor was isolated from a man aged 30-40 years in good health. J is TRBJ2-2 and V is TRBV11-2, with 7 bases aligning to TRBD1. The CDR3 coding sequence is TGTGCCAGCAGCTCCCGACAGGGGAACACCGGGGAGCTGTTTTTT. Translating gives CASSSRQGNTGELFF. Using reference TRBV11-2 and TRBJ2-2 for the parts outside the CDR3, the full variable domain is EAGVAQSPRYKIIEKRQSVAFWCNPISGHATLYWYQQILGQGPKLLIQFQNNGVVDDSQLPKDRFSAERLKGVDSTLKIQPAKLEDSAVYLCASSSRQGNTGELFFGEGSRLTVL.